The 5 T cell receptor beta chains listed next were all sequenced from one sample in a study of post-analysis software for immune sequencing data. The TCR beta cDNA libraries carried unique molecular identifiers. TCRdb reprocessed the PCR reads via MiXCR and lists one record per CDR3 protein. The table has about 160,000 distinct CDR3 sequences, 35% to 40% seen once; the top ten hold 25% to 30%. Sequencing used blood, obtained after autologous hematopoietic stem cell transplantation. The receptor set was obtained from a girl aged 10-17 years with multiple sclerosis.

This clonotype was detected many times. The chain uses TRBV10-3 and TRBJ1-2, with 9 bases fitting TRBD1. CDR3 length: 16 amino acids. The J segment lost 1 base and the V segment lost 2 bases, leaving 5 bases of the junction unmatched. Looked up from germline, CDR1 is ENHRY and CDR2 is SYGVKD. CDR3 DNA: TGTGCCATCAGTGAGCCCGACAGGGGGGATAACTATGGCTACACCTTC. It specifies CAISEPDRGDNYGYTF.

V is TRBV18 and J is TRBJ2-4; D ambiguous. Gene TRBJ2-5 matches the end of the DNA better, so the J call may be wrong. The CDR3 runs to 13 residues. CDR1 is KGHSH, CDR2 LQKENI, per germline. In DNA form, the CDR3 reads TGTGCCAGCTCACCATCCGGTTTGGAGACCCAGTACTTC. Its protein product is CASSPSGLETQYF.

The chain is built from TRBV15 and TRBJ2-1; 12 bases fit TRBD2. Germline V gene data show CDR1 as LNHNV and CDR2 as YYDKDF (reference sequence). The CDR3 covers 13 residues. V lost 5 bases to trimming and J lost 10 bases; unmatched junction nucleotides: 3. CDR3 region: CATSRLAGEEQFF. The DNA for the CDR3 is TGTGCCACCAGCCGACTAGCGGGAGAGGAGCAGTTCTTC.

This chain uses TRBV20-1 with TRBJ1-2; D uncertain. Germline CDR1 reads DFQATT; CDR2 reads SNEGSKA (reference sequence). There are 13 residues in the CDR3. Trimming pared 3 bases from V and 1 base from J, leaving 9 bases between. CDR3 amino acids: CSASRRDNYGYTF. The CDR3 coding sequence is TGCAGTGCTAGTCGGAGGGATAACTATGGCTACACCTTC.

J is TRBJ2-1 and V is TRBV7-2; 7 bases are a match to TRBD2. Germline V gene data show CDR1 as SGHTA and CDR2 as FQGNSA. The junction had 13 bases not matched to a gene; V was cut back by 4 bases and J by 13 bases. The length of the CDR3 is 14 residues. CDR3: CASSSQRGEETQFF. CDR3 in DNA: TGTGCCAGCAGCTCCCAGCGGGGCGAAGAGACCCAGTTCTTC.